Sequencing of this TCR beta chain was carried out in a study of blood T cell repertoires in COVID-19. Whole-study context: The study drew acute and convalescent COVID-19 samples from the United States, Italy and Spain.

Seattle researchers signed up patients amid active infection and tracked them longitudinally. V gave up 1 base and J gave up 6 bases, with 21 bases separating them. From germline, CDR1 is KGHSH and CDR2 LQKENI. The CDR3 is made up of 17 amino acids. Authors' data handling: Amplification of reference gene primers was used by the study to estimate nucleated cell counts. The repertoire was sequenced with immunoSEQ multiplex PCR; TCRdb's copy has only in-frame clones and lacks some. D and trimming come from the DNA, and the V and J calls and clone size come from that table. The table lists roughly 170,000 clones, 80% to 90% of them singletons.

Sequenced sample: peripheral blood. This receptor was taken from a woman aged 70 to 79 with COVID-19, enrolled during active disease. The J gene is TRBJ1-2, the V gene TRBV18; the D gene is possibly TRBD1 (5 bases). CDR3 amino acids: CASSPRQTALAGDGYTF. CDR3 bases: TGTGCCAGCTCACCACGCCAGACAGCCCTTGCAGGAGATGGCTACACCTTC.